These T cell receptor beta chains were read from a single sample in a study of OX40 agonist ivuxolimab in advanced cancers. Assay used: immunoSEQ multiplex PCR; TCRdb lists only in-frame clones, some missing. The sample lists approximately 100,000 clones; 90% were seen once. The specimen was CD4+ or CD8+ T cells sorted from blood, collected in a trial of the OX40 agonist ivuxolimab. The receptors here all came from an adult with an advanced solid tumor such as melanoma, head and neck, liver or kidney cancer. CDR3s include the opening cysteine and the closing phenylalanine or tryptophan. A D gene is named only where the DNA matches it firmly.

>-|TRBJ2-2|TRBV5-1
CASSFESGPGTGELFF
>-|TRBJ2-7|TRBV6-6
CAARKRTTGSYEQYF
>TRBD1|TRBJ1-1|TRBV29-1
CSAGQKNTEAFF
>-|TRBJ1-4|TRBV18
CASSPPNTNEKLFF
>-|TRBJ1-5|TRBV30
CAWSTGTGNQPQHF
>TRBD2|TRBJ2-7|TRBV2
CASRQPGLGTYEQYF
>-|TRBJ2-7|TRBV10-3
CAISEQGGEQYF
>-|TRBJ1-5|TRBV28
CASSLSPGTQPQHF
>TRBD1|TRBJ2-1|TRBV11-3
CASSGTGPRQFF
>-|TRBJ2-7|TRBV18
CASSPPSTYEQYF
>-|TRBJ1-1|TRBV30
CAYDRPTEAFF
>TRBD1|TRBJ2-7|TRBV7-6
CASSVGQGGYYEQYF
>-|TRBJ1-1|TRBV27
CASSLSGGTEAFF
>TRBD2|TRBJ2-5|TRBV28
CASSSLLAGGIETQYF
>-|TRBJ1-2|TRBV7-2
CASSFRGGINYGYTF
>-|TRBJ1-5|TRBV7-2
CASSLGWGQPQHF
>TRBD1|TRBJ2-4|TRBV4-2
CASSQTPLTTGEWTKNIQYF
>TRBD2|TRBJ2-7|TRBV2
CASNLERGPYEQYF
>-|TRBJ2-2|TRBV5-4
CASSFSAARGSGELFF
>TRBD2|TRBJ2-1|TRBV7-3
CASSITSGRSNEQFF
>-|TRBJ1-1|TRBV27
CASSFQRYSDTEAFF
>-|TRBJ2-7|TRBV5-5
CASSTLTSPYEQYF
>-|TRBJ1-4|TRBV4-1
CASSQERKLFF
>TRBD1|TRBJ2-2|TRBV7-2
CATRGQANTGELFF
>-|TRBJ1-5|TRBV10-3
CAISEPRTDQNQPQHF
>TRBD1|TRBJ2-1|TRBV5-1
CASSERTGTYNEQFF
>-|TRBJ2-3|TRBV5-6
CASGRWVSDTQYF
>TRBD1|TRBJ1-2|TRBV28
CASSLGQNYGYTF
>-|TRBJ1-5|TRBV28
CASSLRTPAQPQHF
>TRBD1|TRBJ2-6|TRBV4-2
CASSQAGGRSGANVLTF
>-|TRBJ2-7|TRBV6-1
CASSEAYEQYF
>TRBD1|TRBJ2-7|TRBV27
CASSPTDRGNYEQYF
>-|TRBJ2-3|TRBV7-3
CASSLRARDTQYF
>-|TRBJ2-2|TRBV9
CASSATGYTGELFF
>TRBD1|TRBJ2-7|TRBV14
CASSKGTGGYEQYF
>-|TRBJ1-3|TRBV5-6
CASSSPTSGNTIYF
>TRBD2|TRBJ2-7|TRBV28
CASRKREGSYEQYF
>TRBD2|TRBJ2-7|TRBV4-3
CASSPLAGVNEQYF
>TRBD1|TRBJ1-5|TRBV7-9
CASSLGTGNQPQHF
>-|TRBJ2-2|TRBV10-3
CAIRVGAPVGELFF
>-|TRBJ1-1|TRBV5-4
CASSPSGGFTEAFF
>-|TRBJ1-5|TRBV28
CASSLFQGTNQPQHF
>TRBD2|TRBJ2-1|TRBV7-9
CASSPGTSSFNEQFF
>-|TRBJ2-3|TRBV28
CASGSTTDTQYF
>-|TRBJ2-7|TRBV11-3
CASSLVVAMQILTYEQYF
>-|TRBJ2-7|TRBV18
CASSLSGNPPNEQYF